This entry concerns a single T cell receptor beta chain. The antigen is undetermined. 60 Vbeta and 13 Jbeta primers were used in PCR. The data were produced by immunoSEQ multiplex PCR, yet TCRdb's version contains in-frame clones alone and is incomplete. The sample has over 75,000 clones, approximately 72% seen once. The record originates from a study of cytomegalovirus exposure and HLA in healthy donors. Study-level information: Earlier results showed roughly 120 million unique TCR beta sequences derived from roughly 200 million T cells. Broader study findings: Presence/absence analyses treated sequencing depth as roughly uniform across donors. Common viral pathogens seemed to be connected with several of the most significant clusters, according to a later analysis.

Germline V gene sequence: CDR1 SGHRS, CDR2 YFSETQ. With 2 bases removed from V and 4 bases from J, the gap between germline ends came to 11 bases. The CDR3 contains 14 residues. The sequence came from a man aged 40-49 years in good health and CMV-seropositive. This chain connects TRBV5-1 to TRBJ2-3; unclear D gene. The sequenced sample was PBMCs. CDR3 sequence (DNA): TGCGCCAGCAGCTTCCGAGACGAGGCAGATACGCAGTATTTT. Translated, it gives CASSFRDEADTQYF.